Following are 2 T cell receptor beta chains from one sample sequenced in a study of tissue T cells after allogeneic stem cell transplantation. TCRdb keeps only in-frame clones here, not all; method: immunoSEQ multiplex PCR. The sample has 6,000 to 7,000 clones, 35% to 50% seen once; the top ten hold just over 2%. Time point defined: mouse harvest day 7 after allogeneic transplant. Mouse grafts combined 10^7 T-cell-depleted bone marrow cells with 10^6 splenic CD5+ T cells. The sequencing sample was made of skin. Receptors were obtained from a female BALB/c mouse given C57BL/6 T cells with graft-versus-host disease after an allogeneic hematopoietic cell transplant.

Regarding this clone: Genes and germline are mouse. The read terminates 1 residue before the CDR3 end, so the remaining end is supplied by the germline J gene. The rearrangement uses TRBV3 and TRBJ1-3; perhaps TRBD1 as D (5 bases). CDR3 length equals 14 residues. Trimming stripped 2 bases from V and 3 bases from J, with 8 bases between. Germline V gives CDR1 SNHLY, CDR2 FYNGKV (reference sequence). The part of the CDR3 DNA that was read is TGTGCCAGCAGCTTAATGGACAATGGAAATACGCTCTAT. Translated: CASSLMDNGNTLY. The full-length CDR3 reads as CASSLMDNGNTLYF.

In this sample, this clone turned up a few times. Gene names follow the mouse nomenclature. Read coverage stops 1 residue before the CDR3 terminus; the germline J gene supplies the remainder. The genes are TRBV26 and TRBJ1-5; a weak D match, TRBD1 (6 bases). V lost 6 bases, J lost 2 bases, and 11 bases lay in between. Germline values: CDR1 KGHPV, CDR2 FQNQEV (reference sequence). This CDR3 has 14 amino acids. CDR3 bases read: TGTGCCAGCAGCCGGGGGGCGTACAACCAGGCTCCGCTT. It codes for CASSRGAYNQAPL. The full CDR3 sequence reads CASSRGAYNQAPLF.